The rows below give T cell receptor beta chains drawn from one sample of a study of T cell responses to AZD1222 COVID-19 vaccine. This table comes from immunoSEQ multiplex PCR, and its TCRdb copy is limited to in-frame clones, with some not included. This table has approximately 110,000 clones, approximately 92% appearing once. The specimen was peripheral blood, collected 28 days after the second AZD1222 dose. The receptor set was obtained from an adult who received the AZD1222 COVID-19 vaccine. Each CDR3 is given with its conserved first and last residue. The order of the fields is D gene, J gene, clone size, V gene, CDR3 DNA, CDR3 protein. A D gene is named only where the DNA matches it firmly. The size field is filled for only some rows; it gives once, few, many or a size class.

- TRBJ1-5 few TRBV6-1 TGTGCCAGCAGTGATGTGGGCAGGTACAATCAGCCCCAGCATTTT CASSDVGRYNQPQHF
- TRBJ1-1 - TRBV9 TGTGCCAGCAGCCCTTTAGAGGTTTCGGGTGAAGCTTTCTTT CASSPLEVSGEAFF
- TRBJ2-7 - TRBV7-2 TGTGCCAGCAGCTTAGGAGGGGATGCCTACGAGCAGTACTTC CASSLGGDAYEQYF
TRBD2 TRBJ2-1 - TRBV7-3 TGTGCCAGCAGCCCCGTTACTAGCGCGGAGCAGTTCTTC CASSPVTSAEQFF
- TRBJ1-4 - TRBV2 TGTGCGAATGTCCCGTCCCCTAATGAAAAACTGTTTTTT CANVPSPNEKLFF
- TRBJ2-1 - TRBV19 TGTGCCAGTAGTTTCCCCGGGACACCTTACAATGAGCAGTTCTTC CASSFPGTPYNEQFF
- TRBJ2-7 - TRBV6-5 TGTGCCAGCAGCAACTTCAGGGGGGGGAGGGGCGAGCAGTACTTC CASSNFRGGRGEQYF
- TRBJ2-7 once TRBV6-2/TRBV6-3 TGTGCCAGCAGTACCACCTACGAGCAGTACTTC CASSTTYEQYF
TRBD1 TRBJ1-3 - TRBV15 TGTGCCACCAGCAGGACAGGGGTGGGAAACACCATATATTTT CATSRTGVGNTIYF
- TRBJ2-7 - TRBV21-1 TGTGCCAGCATCCTGAGGGGACTAGCGGGAGATGGCGGGGTCTACGAGCAGTACTTC CASILRGLAGDGGVYEQYF
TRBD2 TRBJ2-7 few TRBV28 TGTGCCAGCAGGGCGGGAGGCCACGAGCAGTACTTC CASRAGGHEQYF
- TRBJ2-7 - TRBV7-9 TGTGCCAGCAGTACTCAGGGGATCCACGAGCAGTACTTC CASSTQGIHEQYF
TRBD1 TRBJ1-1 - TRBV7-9 TGTGCCAGCAGCTGGGGACAGTGGAACACTGAAGCTTTCTTT CASSWGQWNTEAFF
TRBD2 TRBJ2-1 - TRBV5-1 TGCGCCAGCAGCTGGGGGACTACCGCCTACAATGAGCAGTTCTTC CASSWGTTAYNEQFF
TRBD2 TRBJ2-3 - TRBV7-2 TGTGCCAGCAGCTCAGGACTAGCGGGAGCCCTAAGCACAGATACGCAGTATTTT CASSSGLAGALSTDTQYF
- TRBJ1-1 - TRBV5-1 TGCGCCAGCAGCGTAGCAGGGGAAATGAACACTGAAGCTTTCTTT CASSVAGEMNTEAFF
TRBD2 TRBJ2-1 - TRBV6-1 TGTGCCAGCAGTGACCCGGGGACTAGCGGGGGGCAGTTCTTC CASSDPGTSGGQFF